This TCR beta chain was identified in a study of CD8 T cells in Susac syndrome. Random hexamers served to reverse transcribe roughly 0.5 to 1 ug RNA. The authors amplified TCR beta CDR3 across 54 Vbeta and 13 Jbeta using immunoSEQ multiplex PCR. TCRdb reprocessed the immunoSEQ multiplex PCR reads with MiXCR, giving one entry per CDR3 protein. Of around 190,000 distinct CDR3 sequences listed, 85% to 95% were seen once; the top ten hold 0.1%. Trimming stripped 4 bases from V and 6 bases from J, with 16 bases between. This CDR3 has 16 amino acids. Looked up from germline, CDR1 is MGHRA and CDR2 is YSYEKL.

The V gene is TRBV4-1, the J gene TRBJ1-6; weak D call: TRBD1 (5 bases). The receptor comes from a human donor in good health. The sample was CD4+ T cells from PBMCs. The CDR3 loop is CASSPDTGHGNSPLHF. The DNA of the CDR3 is TGCGCCAGCAGCCCGGACACAGGCCACGGTAATTCACCCCTCCACTTT.